Here is one T cell receptor (beta chain) with its context. The data derive from a study of follicular helper T cells after annual influenza vaccination. The sample's time point: 2014-2015 season, pre-vaccination. The germline V gene has CDR1 SGHVS and CDR2 FNYEAQ. This CDR3 spans 13 amino acids. The ends were cut back, 5 bases at V and 8 bases at J, with 13 bases in the middle. Using immunoSEQ multiplex PCR, the repertoire was profiled, and TCRdb retains in-frame clones only, with some absent. The sample shows some 30,000 clones, about 82% of them seen only once. The genes are TRBV7-6 and TRBJ2-1; the D gene is possibly TRBD2 (5 bases). This TCR derives from an adult who received the influenza vaccine. The sequencing used CXCR5+ CD38- circulating T follicular helper cells from blood, collected on the day of influenza vaccination. This sample's subset: circulating Tfh, non-naive CD4+CXCR5+PD-1+ (ICOS+CD38+ or ICOS-CD38-). The CDR3 DNA reads TGTGCCAGCAGCCCAACAAGCGGTTATGAGCAGTTCTTC. This translates into CASSPTSGYEQFF.